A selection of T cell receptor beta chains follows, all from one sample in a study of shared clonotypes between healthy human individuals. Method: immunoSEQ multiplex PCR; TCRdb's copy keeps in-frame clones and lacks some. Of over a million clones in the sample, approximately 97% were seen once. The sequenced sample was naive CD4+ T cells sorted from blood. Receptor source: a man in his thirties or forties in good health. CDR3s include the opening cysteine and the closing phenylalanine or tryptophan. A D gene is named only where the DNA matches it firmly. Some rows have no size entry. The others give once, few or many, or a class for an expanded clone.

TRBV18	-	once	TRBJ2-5	CASSPLFRTPQETQYF	TGTGCCAGCTCACCCTTATTTCGGACTCCTCAAGAGACCCAGTACTTC
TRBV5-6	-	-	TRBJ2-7	CASSSFQGEQYF	TGTGCCAGCAGCAGTTTTCAGGGCGAGCAGTACTTC
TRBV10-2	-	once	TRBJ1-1	CASSDPDRNTEAFF	TGCGCCAGCAGTGACCCGGACAGGAACACTGAAGCTTTCTTT
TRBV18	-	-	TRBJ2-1	CASSPSLAMISRGNEQFF	TGTGCCAGCTCACCATCTCTTGCGATGATTTCCCGGGGCAATGAGCAGTTCTTC
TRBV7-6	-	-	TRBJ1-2	CASSLTRNIGYTF	TGTGCCAGCAGCTTGACCAGGAACATTGGCTACACCTTC
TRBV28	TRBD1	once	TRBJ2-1	CASSRLGQGNYNEQFF	TGTGCCAGCAGTCGATTGGGACAGGGGAACTACAATGAGCAGTTCTTC
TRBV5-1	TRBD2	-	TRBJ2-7	CASSLLLARGEQYF	TGCGCCAGCAGCTTGTTACTAGCGAGGGGCGAGCAGTACTTC
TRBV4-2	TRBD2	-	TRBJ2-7	CASSQDRSTSGNAYEQYF	TGTGCCAGCAGCCAAGACCGTTCGACTAGCGGGAACGCCTACGAGCAGTACTTC
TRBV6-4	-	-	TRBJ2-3	CASSVVGGTGTDTQYF	TGTGCCAGCAGTGTAGTAGGAGGTACGGGCACAGATACGCAGTATTTT
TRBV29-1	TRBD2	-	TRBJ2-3	CSVRGLNTDTQYF	TGCAGCGTAAGGGGACTAAACACAGATACGCAGTATTTT
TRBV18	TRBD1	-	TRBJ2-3	CASSQLRQGPVTDTQYF	TGTGCCAGCTCCCAACTCCGACAGGGGCCTGTCACAGATACGCAGTATTTT
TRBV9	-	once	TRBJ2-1	CASSVMSGTEQFF	TGTGCCAGCAGCGTGATGAGTGGTACTGAGCAGTTCTTC
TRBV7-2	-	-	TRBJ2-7	CASSLGGFGAEQYF	TGTGCCAGCAGCTTGGGGGGTTTTGGAGCCGAGCAGTACTTC
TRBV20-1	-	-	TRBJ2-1	CSASSDKQFF	TGCAGTGCTAGCAGCGACAAGCAGTTCTTC
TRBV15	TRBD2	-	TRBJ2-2	CATSREGSGRAQSGELFF	TGTGCCACCAGCAGAGAAGGTAGCGGGAGGGCCCAATCTGGGGAGCTGTTTTTT
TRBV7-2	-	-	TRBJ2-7	CASSLGTGVYEQYF	TGTGCCAGCAGCTTAGGGACGGGAGTCTACGAGCAGTACTTC
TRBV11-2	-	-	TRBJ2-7	CASSYLWSSAYEQYF	TGTGCCAGCAGCTACCTCTGGTCTAGCGCTTACGAGCAGTACTTC
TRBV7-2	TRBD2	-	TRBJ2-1	CASSLALAGGPGNEQFF	TGTGCCAGCAGCTTAGCATTAGCGGGAGGGCCGGGGAATGAGCAGTTCTTC
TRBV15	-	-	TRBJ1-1	CATSRERGDPRF	TGTGCCACCAGCAGAGAGCGGGGGGACCCACGGTTT
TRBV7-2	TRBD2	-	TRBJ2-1	CASSRLAGADNEQFF	TGTGCCAGCAGCCGGCTAGCGGGAGCAGACAATGAGCAGTTCTTC
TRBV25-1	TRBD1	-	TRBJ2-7	CASSDRGQGAYEQYF	TGTGCCAGCAGTGATCGAGGACAGGGGGCTTACGAGCAGTACTTC
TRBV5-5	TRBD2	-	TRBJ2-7	CASSLAVRELSSYEQYF	TGTGCCAGCAGCTTGGCCGTGCGGGAGCTCAGCTCCTACGAGCAGTACTTC
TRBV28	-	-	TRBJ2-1	CASSFSMSTYNEQFF	TGTGCCAGCAGTTTTTCTATGAGTACCTACAATGAGCAGTTCTTC
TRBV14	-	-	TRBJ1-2	CASSVGAYGYTF	TGTGCCAGCAGCGTTGGAGCTTATGGCTACACCTTC
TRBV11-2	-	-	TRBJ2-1	CASSLDGGTASYNEQFF	TGTGCCAGCAGCTTAGATGGGGGGACAGCTAGCTACAATGAGCAGTTCTTC
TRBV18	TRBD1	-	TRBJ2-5	CASSPLRGRVETQYF	TGTGCCAGCTCACCATTAAGGGGGCGCGTAGAGACCCAGTACTTC